These 13 T cell receptor beta chains share one sample of origin, sequenced in a study of T cells in Graves' hyperthyroidism and ophthalmopathy. Regions amplified from RNA transcripts were the TCR beta CDR3 regions. With the HTBI primer set, the TCR CDR3 went through a first round of RT-PCR. From the multiplex PCR reads, TCRdb called clonotypes with MiXCR, one entry per CDR3 protein. The sample shows about 550,000 distinct CDR3 sequences, around 20% of them seen only once. Specimen: blood. The receptors originated from a man aged 18-30 years with Graves' hyperthyroidism.

J is TRBJ1-6 and V is TRBV28; no definite D call. V lost 0 bases and J lost 4, with 7 bases in between. The CDR3 totals 15 residues. CDR1 and CDR2 from the germline V gene are MDHEN and SYDVKM. This CDR3 reads CASSLWDLYNSPLHF. The CDR3, as DNA: TGTGCCAGCAGTTTATGGGACCTTTATAATTCACCCCTCCACTTT.

The chain links TRBV6-2 or TRBV6-3 to TRBJ1-5; the match to TRBD1 covers 11 bases. Germline V gene data show CDR1 as MNHEY and CDR2 as SVGEGT. The CDR3 loop spans 16 amino acids. J lost 7 bases, V lost 0 bases, and 5 bases had no gene match. CDR3 protein: CASSYSRTGGVQPQHF. CDR3 nucleotides: TGTGCCAGCAGTTACTCTAGGACAGGGGGCGTACAGCCCCAGCATTTT.

This clonotype was picked up many times. The V call is TRBV12-3 or TRBV12-4, the J call TRBJ2-4; 8 positions agree with TRBD2. The length of the CDR3 is 14 residues. After removal of 8 bases from V and 8 bases from J, the junction contained 11 bases not matched to a gene. The CDR3: CASLFSSGRDIQYF. In DNA form, the CDR3 reads TGTGCCAGCCTTTTCTCGAGCGGGAGAGACATTCAGTACTTC.

The chain's CDR3 is CAWSPPPPGRNTEAFF. For the CDR3, the DNA is TGTGCCTGGAGTCCACCACCCCCAGGGAGGAACACTGAAGCTTTCTTT. The chain has TRBV30 and TRBJ1-1, with D tentatively TRBD1 (5 bases). CDR1 GTSNPN and CDR2 SVGIG come from the germline V gene (reference sequence). The V and J ends lost 2 bases and 1 base respectively, with 17 bases between them. The CDR3 consists of 16 residues.

The chain joins TRBV2 to TRBJ2-7, with D possibly being TRBD1 (6 bases). Germline CDR1 SNHLY, CDR2 FYNNEI. V was shortened by 4 bases and J by 5 bases, with 9 bases between the two germline ends. The CDR3 sequence is 12 residues long. CDR3 in DNA: TGTGCCAGCAGTGCCACAGGGAACGAGCAGTACGTC. Translating gives CASSATGNEQYV.

This clonotype was picked up a small number of times. The rearrangement joins TRBV2 to TRBJ2-7; D unresolved. Germline values: CDR1 SNHLY, CDR2 FYNNEI. V shed 7 bases and J shed 3 bases, with 10 bases lying between them. The CDR3 is 12 amino acids. CDR3 nucleotides: TGTGCCAGCACTACGACAAGCTACGAGCAGTACTTC. It translates to CASTTTSYEQYF.

This clonotype was seen ten or more times. CDR3 coding DNA: TGTGCCAGCAGTGAATCCACGGTAAACACCGGGGAGCTGTTTTTT. This translates into CASSESTVNTGELFF. The genes are TRBV6-1 and TRBJ2-2; D not resolved. The germline V gene encodes CDR1 MNHNS and CDR2 SASEGT. CDR3 length equals 15 residues. Trimming shortened V by 2 bases and J by 2 bases, and 9 bases separated the two germline ends.

This clonotype was picked up many times. The rearrangement uses TRBV12-3 or TRBV12-4 and TRBJ2-7, with D possibly being TRBD2 (7 bases). This CDR3 spans 15 amino acids. Trimming cost V 3 bases and J 5 bases, with 17 bases left between them. Here the CDR3 reads CASSLGGALWNEQYF. The CDR3 nucleotides read TGTGCCAGCAGTTTGGGGGGGGCGCTTTGGAACGAGCAGTACTTC.

This clonotype occurred many times. The V call is TRBV29-1, the J call TRBJ2-2, with TRBD2 identical over 13 bases. CDR3 length: 18 residues. Germline lookup yields CDR1 SQVTM and CDR2 ANQGSEA. Germline trimming cut 7 bases from V and 6 bases from J; bases unmatched to any gene: 17. CDR3 loop: CSALTSGGLLYNAGELFF. CDR3 DNA: TGCAGCGCACTGACTAGCGGGGGGCTGCTATATAACGCCGGGGAGCTGTTTTTT.

This clonotype was seen more than once but under ten times. This chain links TRBV3-1 with TRBJ1-1, with D uncertain. Per the germline V gene, CDR1 is LGHDT and CDR2 is YNNKEL (reference sequence). Trimming pared 3 bases from V and 6 bases from J, leaving 11 bases between. CDR3 length equals 13 residues. CDR3 sequence (DNA): TGTGCCAGCAGCCAGGATCCGGCCGCTGAAGCTTTCTTT. This codes for CASSQDPAAEAFF.

This clonotype was picked up many times. Sequence at one end of the junction differs from germline and may be a read error. This sequence joins TRBV6-1 and TRBJ1-1; no reliable D call. Germline V gene lookup returns CDR1 MNHNS and CDR2 SASEGT. The CDR3 runs 14 residues. The CDR3 region has the DNA TGTGCCAGCAGGGATGGACGGATTAAAGATGAAGCTTCCTTT. This codes for CASRDGRIKDEASF.

In this sample, this clonotype turned up many times. This chain links TRBV6-1 with TRBJ2-7, with D unclear. V lost 1 base to trimming and J lost 6 bases, with 13 bases between them. This CDR3 is 14 amino acids long. CDR1 and CDR2 from the germline V gene are MNHNS and SASEGT. Written as DNA, the CDR3 is TGTGCCAGCAGTGAAGTTGGCAGGTTCATCGAGCAGTACTTC. The encoded protein is CASSEVGRFIEQYF.

This clonotype was observed at least ten times. The chain links TRBV12-3 or TRBV12-4 to TRBJ1-5; no definite D call. There are 15 residues in the CDR3. V was shortened by 8 bases and J by 1 base, with 15 bases between the two germline ends. The CDR3 here is CASSDSEYSNQPQHF. In nucleotides, the CDR3 is TGTGCCAGCTCCGACTCAGAGTACAGCAATCAGCCCCAGCATTTT.